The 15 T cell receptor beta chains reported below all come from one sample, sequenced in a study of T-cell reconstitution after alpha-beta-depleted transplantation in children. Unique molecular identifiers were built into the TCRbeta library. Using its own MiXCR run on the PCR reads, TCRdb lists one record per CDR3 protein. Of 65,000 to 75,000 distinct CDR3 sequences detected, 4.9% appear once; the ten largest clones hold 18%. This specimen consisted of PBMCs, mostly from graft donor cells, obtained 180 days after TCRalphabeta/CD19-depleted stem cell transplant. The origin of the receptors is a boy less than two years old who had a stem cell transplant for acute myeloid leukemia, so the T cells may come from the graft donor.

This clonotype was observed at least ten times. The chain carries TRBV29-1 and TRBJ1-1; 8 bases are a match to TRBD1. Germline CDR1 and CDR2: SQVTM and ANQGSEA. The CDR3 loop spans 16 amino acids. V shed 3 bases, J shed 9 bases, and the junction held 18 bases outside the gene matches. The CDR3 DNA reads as TGCAGCGTTGAGTTCGGGGTGTCAGGGGGCAGGAAAAAAGCTTTCTTT. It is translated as CSVEFGVSGGRKKAFF.

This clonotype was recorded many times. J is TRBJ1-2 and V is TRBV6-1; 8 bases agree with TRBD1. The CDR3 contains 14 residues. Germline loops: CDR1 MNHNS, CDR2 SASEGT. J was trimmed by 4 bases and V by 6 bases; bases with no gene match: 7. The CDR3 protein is CASSFGTGVYGYTF. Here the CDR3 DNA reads TGTGCCAGCAGCTTTGGGACAGGAGTCTATGGCTACACCTTC.

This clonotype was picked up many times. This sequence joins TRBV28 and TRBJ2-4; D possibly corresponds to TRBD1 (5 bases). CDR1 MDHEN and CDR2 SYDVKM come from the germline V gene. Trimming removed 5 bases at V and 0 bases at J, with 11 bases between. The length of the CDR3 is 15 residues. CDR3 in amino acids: CASSRTGSAKNIQYF. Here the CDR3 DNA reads TGTGCCAGCAGTCGAACAGGTTCAGCCAAAAACATTCAGTACTTC.

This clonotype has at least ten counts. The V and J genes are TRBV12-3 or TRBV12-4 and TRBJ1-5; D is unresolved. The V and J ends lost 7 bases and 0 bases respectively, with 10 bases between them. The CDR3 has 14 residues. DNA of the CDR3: TGTGCCAGCAACCCCGGACCTAGCAATCAGCCCCAGCATTTT. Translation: CASNPGPSNQPQHF.

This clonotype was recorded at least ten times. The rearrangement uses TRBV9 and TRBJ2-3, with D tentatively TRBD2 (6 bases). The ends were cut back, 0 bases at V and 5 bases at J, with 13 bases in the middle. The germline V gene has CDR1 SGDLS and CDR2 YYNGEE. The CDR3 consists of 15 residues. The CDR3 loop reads CASSVADGGRDTQYF. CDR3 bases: TGTGCCAGCAGCGTAGCTGACGGGGGAAGAGATACGCAGTATTTT.

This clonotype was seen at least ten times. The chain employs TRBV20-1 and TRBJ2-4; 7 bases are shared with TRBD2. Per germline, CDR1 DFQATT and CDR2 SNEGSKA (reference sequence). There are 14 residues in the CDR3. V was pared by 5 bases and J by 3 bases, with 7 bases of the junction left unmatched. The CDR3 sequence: CSAERGVDKNIQYF. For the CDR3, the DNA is TGCAGTGCTGAACGGGGGGTTGACAAAAACATTCAGTACTTC.

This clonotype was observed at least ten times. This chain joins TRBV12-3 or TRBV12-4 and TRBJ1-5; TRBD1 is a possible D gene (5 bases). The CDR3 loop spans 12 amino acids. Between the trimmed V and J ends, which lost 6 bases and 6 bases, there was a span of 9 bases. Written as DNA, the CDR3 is TGTGCCAGCAGACCGGGGACTCAGCCCCAGCATTTT. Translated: CASRPGTQPQHF.

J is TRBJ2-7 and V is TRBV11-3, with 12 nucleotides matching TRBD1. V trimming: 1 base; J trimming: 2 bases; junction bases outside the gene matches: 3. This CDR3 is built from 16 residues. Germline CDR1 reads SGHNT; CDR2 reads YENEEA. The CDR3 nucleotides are TGTGCCAGCAGCTTAGGAGGGACAGGGGGCGCCTACGAGCAGTACTTC. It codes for CASSLGGTGGAYEQYF.

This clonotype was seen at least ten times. CDR3 in amino acids: CASSLGGGGDTQYF. The CDR3 nucleotides read TGTGCCAGCAGTTTGGGGGGGGGCGGAGATACGCAGTATTTT. The genes are TRBV28 and TRBJ2-3, with a possible D match to TRBD2 (7 bases). The CDR3 is made up of 14 amino acids. Germline CDR1 is MDHEN and CDR2 is SYDVKM. Trimming took 3 bases from V and 5 from J, leaving 12 bases between them.

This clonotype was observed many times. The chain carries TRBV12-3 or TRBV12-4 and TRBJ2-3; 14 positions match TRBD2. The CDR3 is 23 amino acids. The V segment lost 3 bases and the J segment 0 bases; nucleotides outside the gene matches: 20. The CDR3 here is CASSFPLGLAGVVGEGSTDTQYF. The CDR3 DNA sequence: TGTGCCAGCAGTTTTCCGCTGGGACTAGCGGGGGTCGTGGGTGAGGGAAGCACAGATACGCAGTATTTT.

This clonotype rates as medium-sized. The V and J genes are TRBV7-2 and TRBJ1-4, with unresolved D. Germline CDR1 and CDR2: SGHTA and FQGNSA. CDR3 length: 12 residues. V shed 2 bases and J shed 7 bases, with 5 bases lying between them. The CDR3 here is CASSLYGEKLFF. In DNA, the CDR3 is TGTGCCAGCAGCTTATATGGTGAAAAACTGTTTTTT. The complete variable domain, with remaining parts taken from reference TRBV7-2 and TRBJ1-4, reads GAGVSQSPSNKVTEKGKDVELRCDPISGHTALYWYRQSLGQGLEFLIYFQGNSAPDKSGLPSDRFSAERTGGSVSTLTIQRTQQEDSAVYLCASSLYGEKLFFGSGTQLSVL.

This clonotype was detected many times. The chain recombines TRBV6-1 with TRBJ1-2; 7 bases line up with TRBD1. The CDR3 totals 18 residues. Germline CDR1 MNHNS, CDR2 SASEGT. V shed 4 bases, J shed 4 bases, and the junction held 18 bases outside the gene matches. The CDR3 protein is CASSGPPGQRTIRYGYTF. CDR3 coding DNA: TGTGCCAGCAGTGGACCCCCGGGACAGAGGACCATCCGCTATGGCTACACCTTC.

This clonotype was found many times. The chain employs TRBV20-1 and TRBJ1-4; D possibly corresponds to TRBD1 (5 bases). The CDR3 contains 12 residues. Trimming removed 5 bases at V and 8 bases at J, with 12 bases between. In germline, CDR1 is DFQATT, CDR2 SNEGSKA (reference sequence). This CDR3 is CSASTSGEKLFF. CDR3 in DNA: TGCAGTGCTTCCACGTCAGGGGAAAAACTGTTTTTT.

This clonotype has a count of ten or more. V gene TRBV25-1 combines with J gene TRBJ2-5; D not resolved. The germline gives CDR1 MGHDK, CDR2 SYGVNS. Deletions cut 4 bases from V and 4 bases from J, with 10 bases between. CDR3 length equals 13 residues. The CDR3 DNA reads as TGTGCCAGCAGTGGACATCCCTTAGAGACCCAGTACTTC. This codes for CASSGHPLETQYF. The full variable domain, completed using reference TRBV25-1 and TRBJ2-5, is EADIYQTPRYLVIGTGKKITLECSQTMGHDKMYWYQQDPGMELHLIHYSYGVNSTEKGDLSSESTVSRIRTEHFPLTLESARPSHTSQYLCASSGHPLETQYFGPGTRLLVL.

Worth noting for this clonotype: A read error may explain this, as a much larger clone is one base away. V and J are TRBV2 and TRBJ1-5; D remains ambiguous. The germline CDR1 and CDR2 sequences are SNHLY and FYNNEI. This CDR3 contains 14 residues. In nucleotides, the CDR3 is TGTGCCAGCAGTGATAGTTCAGGTTATCAGCCCCGGCATTTT. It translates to CASSDSSGYQPRHF.